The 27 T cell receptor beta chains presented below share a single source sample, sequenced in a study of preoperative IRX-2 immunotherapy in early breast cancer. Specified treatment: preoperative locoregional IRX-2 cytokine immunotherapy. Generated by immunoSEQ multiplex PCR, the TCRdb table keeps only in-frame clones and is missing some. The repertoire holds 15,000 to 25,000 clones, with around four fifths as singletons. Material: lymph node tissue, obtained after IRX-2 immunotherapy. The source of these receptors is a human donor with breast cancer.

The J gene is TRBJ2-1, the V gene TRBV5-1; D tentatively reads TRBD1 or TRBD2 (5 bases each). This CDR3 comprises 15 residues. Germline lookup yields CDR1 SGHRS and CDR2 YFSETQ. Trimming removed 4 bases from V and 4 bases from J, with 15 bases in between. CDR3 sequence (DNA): TGCGCCAGCAGCCTACCCGGGACGGTATACAATGAGCAGTTCTTC. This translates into CASSLPGTVYNEQFF.

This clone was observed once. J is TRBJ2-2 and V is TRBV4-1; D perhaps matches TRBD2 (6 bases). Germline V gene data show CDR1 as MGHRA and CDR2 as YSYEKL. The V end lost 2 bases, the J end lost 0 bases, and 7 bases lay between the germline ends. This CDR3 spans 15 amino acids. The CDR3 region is CASSQPGANTGELFF. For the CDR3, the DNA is TGCGCCAGCAGCCAACCGGGGGCGAACACCGGGGAGCTGTTTTTT.

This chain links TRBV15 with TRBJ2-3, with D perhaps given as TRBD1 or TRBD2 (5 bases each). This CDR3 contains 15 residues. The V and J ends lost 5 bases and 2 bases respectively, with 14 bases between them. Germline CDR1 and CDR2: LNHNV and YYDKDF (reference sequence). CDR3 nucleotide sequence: TGTGCCACCAGCGCCCTCAGGGACGACACAGATACGCAGTATTTT. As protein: CATSALRDDTDTQYF.

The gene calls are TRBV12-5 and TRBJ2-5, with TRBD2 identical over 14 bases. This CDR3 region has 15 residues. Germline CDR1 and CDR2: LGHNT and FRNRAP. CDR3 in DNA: TGTGCCAGCCGGACTAGCGGGGGGTTGAGGGAGACCCAGTACTTC. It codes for CASRTSGGLRETQYF.

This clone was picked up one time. The CDR3 DNA reads as TGTGCCAGCAAGGAGGATAATGAAAAACTGTTTTTT. It is translated as CASKEDNEKLFF. The chain recombines TRBV9 with TRBJ1-4; unclear D gene. This CDR3 region has 12 residues. Trimming shortened V by 6 bases and J by 4 bases, and 7 bases separated the two germline ends. Germline CDR1 reads SGDLS; CDR2 reads YYNGEE.

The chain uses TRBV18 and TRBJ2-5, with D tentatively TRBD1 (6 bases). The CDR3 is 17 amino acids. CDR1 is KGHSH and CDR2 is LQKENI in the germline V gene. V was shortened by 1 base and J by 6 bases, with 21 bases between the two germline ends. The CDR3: CASSPLNLGGDGQTQYF. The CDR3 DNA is TGTGCCAGCTCACCACTTAACCTTGGGGGCGATGGTCAGACCCAGTACTTC. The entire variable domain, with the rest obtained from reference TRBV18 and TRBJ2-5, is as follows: NAGVMQNPRHLVRRRGQEARLRCSPMKGHSHVYWYRQLPEEGLKFMVYLQKENIIDESGMPKERFSAEFPKEGPSILRIQQVVRGDSAAYFCASSPLNLGGDGQTQYFGPGTRLLVL.

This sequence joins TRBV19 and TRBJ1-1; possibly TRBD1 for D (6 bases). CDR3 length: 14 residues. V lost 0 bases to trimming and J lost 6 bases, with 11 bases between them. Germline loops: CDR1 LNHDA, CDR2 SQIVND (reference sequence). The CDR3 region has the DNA TGTGCCAGTAGTATAGACCGGGGGGCCGCTGAAGCTTTCTTT. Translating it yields CASSIDRGAAEAFF.

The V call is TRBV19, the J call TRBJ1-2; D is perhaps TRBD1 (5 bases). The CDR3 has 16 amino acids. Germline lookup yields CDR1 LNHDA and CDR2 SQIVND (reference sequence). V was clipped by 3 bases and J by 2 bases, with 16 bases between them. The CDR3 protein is CASSIPRDWDNYGYTF. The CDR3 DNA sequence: TGTGCCAGTAGTATCCCCCGGGACTGGGACAACTATGGCTACACCTTC. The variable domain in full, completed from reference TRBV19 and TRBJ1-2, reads DGGITQSPKYLFRKEGQNVTLSCEQNLNHDAMYWYRQDPGQGLRLIYYSQIVNDFQKGDIAEGYSVSREKKESFPLTVTSAQKNPTAFYLCASSIPRDWDNYGYTFGSGTRLTVV.

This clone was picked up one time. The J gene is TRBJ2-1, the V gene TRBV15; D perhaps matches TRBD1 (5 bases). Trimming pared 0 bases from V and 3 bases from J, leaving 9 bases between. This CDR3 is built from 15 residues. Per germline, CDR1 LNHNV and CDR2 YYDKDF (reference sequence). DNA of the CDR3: TGTGCCACCAGCAGAGATCTGACAGACTACAATGAGCAGTTCTTC. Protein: CATSRDLTDYNEQFF.

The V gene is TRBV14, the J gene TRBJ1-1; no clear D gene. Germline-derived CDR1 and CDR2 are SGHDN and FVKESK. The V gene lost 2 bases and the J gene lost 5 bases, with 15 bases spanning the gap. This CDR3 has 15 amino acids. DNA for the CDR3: TGTGCCAGCAGCCAAATGGGCCTGGGTTGGACTGAAGCTTTCTTT. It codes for CASSQMGLGWTEAFF.

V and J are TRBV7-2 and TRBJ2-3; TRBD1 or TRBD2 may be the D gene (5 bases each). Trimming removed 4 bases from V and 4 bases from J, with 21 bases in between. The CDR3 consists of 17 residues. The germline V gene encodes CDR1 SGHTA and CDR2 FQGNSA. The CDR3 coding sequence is TGTGCCAGCAGCTCCACCCTTGGGGGAGTCAGCGCAGATACGCAGTATTTT. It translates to CASSSTLGGVSADTQYF. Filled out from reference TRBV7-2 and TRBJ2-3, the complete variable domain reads GAGVSQSPSNKVTEKGKDVELRCDPISGHTALYWYRQSLGQGLEFLIYFQGNSAPDKSGLPSDRFSAERTGGSVSTLTIQRTQQEDSAVYLCASSSTLGGVSADTQYFGPGTRLTVL.

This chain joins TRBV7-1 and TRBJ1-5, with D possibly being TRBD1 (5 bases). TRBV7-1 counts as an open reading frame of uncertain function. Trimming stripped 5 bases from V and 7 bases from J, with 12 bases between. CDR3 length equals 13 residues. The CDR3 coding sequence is TGTGCCAGCAGCATAGGGGACGCACAGCCCCAGCATTTT. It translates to CASSIGDAQPQHF.

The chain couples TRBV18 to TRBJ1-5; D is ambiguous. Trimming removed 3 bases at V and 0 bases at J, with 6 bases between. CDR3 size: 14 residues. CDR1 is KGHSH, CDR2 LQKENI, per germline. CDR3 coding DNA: TGTGCCAGCTCACCGACCTATAGCAATCAGCCCCAGCATTTT. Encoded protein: CASSPTYSNQPQHF.

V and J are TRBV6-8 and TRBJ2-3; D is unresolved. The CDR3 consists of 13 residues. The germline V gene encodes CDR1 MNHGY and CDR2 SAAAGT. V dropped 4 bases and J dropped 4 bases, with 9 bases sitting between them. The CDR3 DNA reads TGTGCCAGCAGTTCGGACGGTCCAGATACGCAGTATTTT. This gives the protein CASSSDGPDTQYF.

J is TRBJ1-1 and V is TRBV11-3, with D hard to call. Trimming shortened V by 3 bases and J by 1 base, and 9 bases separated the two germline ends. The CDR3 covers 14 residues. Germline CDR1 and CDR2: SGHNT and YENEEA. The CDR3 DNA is TGTGCCAGCAGCTTGGTCGGCACGAACACTGAAGCTTTCTTT. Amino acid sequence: CASSLVGTNTEAFF.

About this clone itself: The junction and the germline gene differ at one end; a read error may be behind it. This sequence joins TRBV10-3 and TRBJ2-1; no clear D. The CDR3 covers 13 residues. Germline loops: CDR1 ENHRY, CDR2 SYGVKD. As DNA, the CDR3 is TGTGCCACCAGTGATTCCAGTTACAATGAGCAGTTCTTC. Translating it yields CATSDSSYNEQFF.

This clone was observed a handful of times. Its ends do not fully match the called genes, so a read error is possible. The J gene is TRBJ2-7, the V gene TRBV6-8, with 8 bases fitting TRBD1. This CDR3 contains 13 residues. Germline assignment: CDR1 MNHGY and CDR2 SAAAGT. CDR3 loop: CAISPGQGYEQYF. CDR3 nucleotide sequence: TGTGCCATCAGTCCCGGACAGGGCTACGAGCAGTACTTC.

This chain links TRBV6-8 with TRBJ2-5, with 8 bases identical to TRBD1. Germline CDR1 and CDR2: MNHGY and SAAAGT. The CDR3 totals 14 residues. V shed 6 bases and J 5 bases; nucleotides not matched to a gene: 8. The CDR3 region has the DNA TGTGCCAGCAGCCCCGGACAGGGATCGGAGACCCAGTACTTC. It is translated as CASSPGQGSETQYF.

CDR3 sequence reads: CASQPGLAGANYEQYF. DNA for the CDR3: TGTGCCAGCCAACCGGGACTAGCGGGAGCAAACTACGAGCAGTACTTC. V and J are TRBV28 and TRBJ2-7, with 14 bases aligning to TRBD2. Germline V gene sequence: CDR1 MDHEN, CDR2 SYDVKM. With V trimmed by 8 bases and J by 3 bases, 9 bases remained unmatched. The CDR3 extends over 16 amino acids.

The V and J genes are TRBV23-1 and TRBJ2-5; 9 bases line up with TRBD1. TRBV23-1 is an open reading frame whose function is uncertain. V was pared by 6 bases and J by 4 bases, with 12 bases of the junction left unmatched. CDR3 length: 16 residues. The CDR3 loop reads CASSQDAVGQGETQYF. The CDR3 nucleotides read TGCGCCAGCAGCCAAGATGCGGTGGGACAGGGAGAGACCCAGTACTTC.

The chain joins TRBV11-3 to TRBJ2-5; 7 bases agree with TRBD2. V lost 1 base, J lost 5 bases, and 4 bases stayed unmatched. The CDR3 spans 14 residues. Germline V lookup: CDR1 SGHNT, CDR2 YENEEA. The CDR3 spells CASSLGGGHETQYF. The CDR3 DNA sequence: TGTGCCAGCAGCTTAGGGGGGGGTCATGAGACCCAGTACTTC.

CDR3 DNA: TGCAGCGTTGAATTTCGGGGGACAAAAGGGGCCGGAGAGACCCAGTACTTC. Amino acid sequence: CSVEFRGTKGAGETQYF. This chain joins TRBV29-1 and TRBJ2-5; D may be TRBD1 or TRBD2 (6 bases each). V shed 2 bases and J shed 4 bases, with 23 bases lying between them. The CDR3 consists of 17 residues. Germline CDR1 reads SQVTM; CDR2 reads ANQGSEA.

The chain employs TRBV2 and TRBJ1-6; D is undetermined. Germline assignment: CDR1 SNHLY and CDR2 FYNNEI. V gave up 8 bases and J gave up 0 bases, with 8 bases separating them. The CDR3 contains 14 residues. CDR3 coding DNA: TGTGCCAGCTCGGCGAGCTCCTATAATTCACCCCTCCACTTT. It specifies CASSASSYNSPLHF.

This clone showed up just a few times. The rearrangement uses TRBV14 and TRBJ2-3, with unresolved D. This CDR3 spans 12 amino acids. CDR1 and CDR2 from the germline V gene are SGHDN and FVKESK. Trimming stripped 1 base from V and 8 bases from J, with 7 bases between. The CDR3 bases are TGTGCCAGCAGCCAAGGCGGACGTACGCAGTATTTT. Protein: CASSQGGRTQYF.

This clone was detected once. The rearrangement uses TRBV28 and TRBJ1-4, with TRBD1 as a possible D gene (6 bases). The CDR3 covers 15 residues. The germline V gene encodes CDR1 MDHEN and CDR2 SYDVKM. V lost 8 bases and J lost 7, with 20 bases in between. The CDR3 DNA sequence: TGTGCCAGCTTTTCCCGAGGACAGTTTCCTGAAAAACTGTTTTTT. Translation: CASFSRGQFPEKLFF.

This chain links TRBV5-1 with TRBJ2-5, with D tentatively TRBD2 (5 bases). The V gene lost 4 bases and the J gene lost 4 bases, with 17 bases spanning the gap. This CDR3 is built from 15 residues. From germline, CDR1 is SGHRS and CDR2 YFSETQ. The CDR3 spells CASSQGVREGETQYF. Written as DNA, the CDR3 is TGCGCCAGCAGCCAAGGAGTCCGTGAGGGAGAGACCCAGTACTTC.

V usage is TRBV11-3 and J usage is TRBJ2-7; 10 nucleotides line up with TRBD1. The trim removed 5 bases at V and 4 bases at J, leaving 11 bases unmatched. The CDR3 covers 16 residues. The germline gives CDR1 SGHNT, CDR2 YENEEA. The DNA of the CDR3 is TGTGCCAGCAGCCTGGGGTCTGGACAGGGGGAATACGAGCAGTACTTC. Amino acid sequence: CASSLGSGQGEYEQYF.